The present entry profiles one TCR beta chain with its context. Its antigen remains unknown. This specimen belongs to a study of cytomegalovirus exposure and HLA in healthy donors. Researchers ran the PCR with 60 Vbeta and 13 Jbeta primers. Method: immunoSEQ multiplex PCR; TCRdb's copy keeps in-frame clones and lacks some. The repertoire has 150,000 or so clones, roughly 80% of them found once; the top ten carry 3.3%. Regarding the study as a whole: It was taken for granted in presence/absence analyses that sequencing depth across donors was roughly uniform. Per a prior analysis, the majority of TCR beta V segments were productive roughly 87% or roughly 30% of the time. Associated with cytomegalovirus, according to the listing, were approximately 160 TCR beta chains.

V gave up 11 bases and J gave up 7 bases; unmatched junction bases: 11. This CDR3 is 14 amino acids long. CDR1 is SGHTA and CDR2 is FQGNSA in the germline V gene. This TCR derives from a man aged 40-50 years in good health and CMV-seronegative. The sequencing sample was made of PBMCs. The chain is built from TRBV7-2 and TRBJ1-6; 7 bases match TRBD1. The CDR3 coding sequence is TGTGCCTCTTGGCGGGGACAGCAGAATTCACCCCTCCACTTT. Protein: CASWRGQQNSPLHF. Complete variable domain (other parts from reference TRBV7-2 and TRBJ1-6): GAGVSQSPSNKVTEKGKDVELRCDPISGHTALYWYRQSLGQGLEFLIYFQGNSAPDKSGLPSDRFSAERTGGSVSTLTIQRTQQEDSAVYLCASWRGQQNSPLHFGNGTRLTVT.